The T cell receptor beta chain described here comes from a study of beta chain features in type 1 diabetes. Whole-study findings and limits: Over-representation of high TCR-expressing cells was a possible consequence of cDNA sequencing. TCRB CDR3 length was moderately but significantly reduced in all four CD4+ subsets of Type 1 diabetes patients.

Each of the CD4+ naive, central memory, regulatory and stem cell-like memory populations was sorted via CD45RO/CCR7/CD25/CD127/CD95/CD27. Germline V gene sequence: CDR1 SGHTA, CDR2 FQGNSA. The CDR3 has 13 amino acids. The V and J ends lost 4 bases and 5 bases respectively, with 11 bases between them. About this clone itself: Antigen: not known.

The study reverse transcribed the entire isolated RNA, so it sequenced expressed TCRB transcripts. Some clones are missing from TCRdb's copy, which holds only in-frame ones; the method was immunoSEQ multiplex PCR. Of some 410,000 clones in the sample, about 10% were seen once. The specimen was naive CD4+ T cells from blood. The chain employs TRBV7-2 and TRBJ1-1; TRBD1 is a possible D gene (5 bases). This sequence originates from a young woman in good health. The CDR3 bases are TGTGCCAGCAGCTCCGACAGAGTGACTGAAGCTTTCTTT. This sequence encodes CASSSDRVTEAFF.